A single TCR beta chain is shown here with its context. The entry originates in a study of blood T cell repertoires in COVID-19. Study information: Sites in the United States, Italy and Spain provided acute and convalescent COVID-19 samples.

Some clones are missing from TCRdb's copy, which holds only in-frame ones; the method was immunoSEQ multiplex PCR. The repertoire holds 130,000 or so clones, with around 82% as singletons. CDR3 length equals 14 residues. Germline V gene lookup returns CDR1 SGHTA and CDR2 FQGNSA. The J segment lost 7 bases and the V segment lost 5 bases, leaving 7 bases of the junction unmatched. Sequencing was carried out using peripheral blood. The clonotype originates from a man of 80 years or more with active or convalescent COVID-19. The chain employs TRBV7-2 and TRBJ2-2; 7 nucleotides line up with TRBD2. Written as DNA, the CDR3 is TGTGCCAGCAGCCTATGGGGGGGTAGCGGGGAGCTGTTTTTT. Its translation is CASSLWGGSGELFF.